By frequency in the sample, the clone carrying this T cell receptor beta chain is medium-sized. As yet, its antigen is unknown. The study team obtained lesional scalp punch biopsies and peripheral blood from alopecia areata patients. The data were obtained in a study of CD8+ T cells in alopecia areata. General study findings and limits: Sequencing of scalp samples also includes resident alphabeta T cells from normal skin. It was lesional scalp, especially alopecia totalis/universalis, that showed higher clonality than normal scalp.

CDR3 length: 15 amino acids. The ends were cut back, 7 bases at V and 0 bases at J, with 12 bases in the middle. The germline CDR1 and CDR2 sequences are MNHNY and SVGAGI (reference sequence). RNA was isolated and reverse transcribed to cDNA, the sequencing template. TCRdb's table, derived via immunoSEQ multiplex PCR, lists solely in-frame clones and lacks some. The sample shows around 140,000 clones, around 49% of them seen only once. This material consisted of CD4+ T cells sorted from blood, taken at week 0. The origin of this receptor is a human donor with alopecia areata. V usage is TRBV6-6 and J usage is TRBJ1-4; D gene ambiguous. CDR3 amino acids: CASIKADATNEKLFF. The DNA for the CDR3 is TGTGCCAGCATCAAAGCAGACGCAACTAATGAAAAACTGTTTTTT.